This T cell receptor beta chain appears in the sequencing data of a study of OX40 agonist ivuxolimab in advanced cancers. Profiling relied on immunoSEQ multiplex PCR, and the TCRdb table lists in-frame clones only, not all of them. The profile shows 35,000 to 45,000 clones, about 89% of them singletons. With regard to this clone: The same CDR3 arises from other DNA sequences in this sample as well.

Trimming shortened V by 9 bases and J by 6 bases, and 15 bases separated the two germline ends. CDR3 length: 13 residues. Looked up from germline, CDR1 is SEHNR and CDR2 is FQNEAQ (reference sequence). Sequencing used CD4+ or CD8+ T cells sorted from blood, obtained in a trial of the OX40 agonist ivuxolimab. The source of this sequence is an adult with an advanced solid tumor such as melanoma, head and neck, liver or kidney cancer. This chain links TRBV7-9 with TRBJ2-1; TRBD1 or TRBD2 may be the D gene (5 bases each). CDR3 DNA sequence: TGTGCCAGTACCTCGGGACCATCCAATGAGCAGTTCTTC. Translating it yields CASTSGPSNEQFF.